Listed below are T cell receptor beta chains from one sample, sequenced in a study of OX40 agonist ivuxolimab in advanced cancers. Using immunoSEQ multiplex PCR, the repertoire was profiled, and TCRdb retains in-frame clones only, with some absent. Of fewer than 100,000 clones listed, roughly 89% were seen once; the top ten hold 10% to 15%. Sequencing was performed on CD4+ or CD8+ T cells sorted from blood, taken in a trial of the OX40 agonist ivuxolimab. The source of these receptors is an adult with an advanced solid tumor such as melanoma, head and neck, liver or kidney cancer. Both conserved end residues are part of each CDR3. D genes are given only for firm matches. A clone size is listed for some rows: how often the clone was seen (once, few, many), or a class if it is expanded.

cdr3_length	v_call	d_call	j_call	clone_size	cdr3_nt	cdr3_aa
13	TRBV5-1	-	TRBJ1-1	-	TGCGCCAGCAGAGTAACACCTAACACTGAAGCTTTCTTT	CASRVTPNTEAFF
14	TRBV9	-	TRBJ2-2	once	TGTGCCAGCACCCCAGGGGCCGACACCGGGGAGCTGTTTTTT	CASTPGADTGELFF
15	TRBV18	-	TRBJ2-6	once	TGTGCCAGCTCACTACGAAGGGCTGGGGCCAACGTCCTGACTTTC	CASSLRRAGANVLTF
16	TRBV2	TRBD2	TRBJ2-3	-	TGTGCCAGCAGTGACCCCCGGACTAGCGGGAGGGATACGCAGTATTTT	CASSDPRTSGRDTQYF
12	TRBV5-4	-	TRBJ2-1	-	TGTGCCAGCAGCTTCGGGGTTGCTGAGCAGTTCTTC	CASSFGVAEQFF
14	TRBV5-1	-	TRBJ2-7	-	TGCGCCAGCAGCAGGGACTGGATATCCTACGAGCAGTACTTC	CASSRDWISYEQYF
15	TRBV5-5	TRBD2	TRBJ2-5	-	TGTGCCAGCAGCTTTAGACTAGCGGGAGAAGAGACCCAGTACTTC	CASSFRLAGEETQYF
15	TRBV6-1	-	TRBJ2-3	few	TGTGCCAGCAGTGAGGCGAGGGGGGACACAGATACGCAGTATTTT	CASSEARGDTDTQYF
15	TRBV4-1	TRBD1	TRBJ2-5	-	TGCGCCAGCAGATCAATTGGACAGGGGAGGGAGACCCAGTACTTC	CASRSIGQGRETQYF
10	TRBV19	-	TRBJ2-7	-	TGTGCCGGGGTCGTATACGAGCAGTACTTC	CAGVVYEQYF
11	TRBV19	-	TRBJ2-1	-	TGTGCCTCTGTCTACGAGCGGGAGCAGTTCTTC	CASVYEREQFF
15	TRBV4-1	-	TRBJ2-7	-	TGCGCCAGCAGCCACAACCCTCCCGGAGGATACGAGCAGTACTTC	CASSHNPPGGYEQYF
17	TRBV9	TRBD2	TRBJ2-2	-	TGTGCCAGCAACCTAGCGGGGAGTACCCGAACCACCGGGGAGCTGTTTTTT	CASNLAGSTRTTGELFF
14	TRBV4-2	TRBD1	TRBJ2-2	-	TGTGCCAGCAGCCCGGACAGGGACACCGGGGAGCTGTTTTTT	CASSPDRDTGELFF